This entry is about one T cell receptor (beta chain). Its specificity is not known. Germline V gene lookup returns CDR1 SNHLY and CDR2 FYNNEI. The trim removed 7 bases at V and 5 bases at J, leaving 6 bases unmatched. The CDR3 extends over 14 amino acids. The data derive from a study of identical twins. Points from the study as a whole: The study found that models underestimated out-of-frame TCR alpha sharing in monozygotic twins. Memory repertoires lacked the insertion deficit that abundant cord blood beta clonotypes showed.

A universal primer binding site was introduced by template switching. The final cDNA contained unique molecular identifiers. TCRdb used MiXCR to reprocess the 5' RACE reads, holding one entry per CDR3 protein. The sample carries roughly 490,000 distinct CDR3 sequences, approximately 15% recorded once. In addition, the sample was reused for a study of yellow fever vaccine responses in identical twins. That paper notes: On the reported evidence, twins' vaccine T cell responses seemed partly convergent and partly personalized.

This receptor was obtained from a woman between 18 and 29 years old in good health. This sequence joins TRBV2 and TRBJ2-7, with TRBD1 matching 12 bases. The sequencing input was CD4+ T cells sorted from blood. The DNA of the CDR3 is TGTGCCAGCACCCCCGGGACAGGGGGCCACGAGCAGTACTTC. It codes for CASTPGTGGHEQYF.